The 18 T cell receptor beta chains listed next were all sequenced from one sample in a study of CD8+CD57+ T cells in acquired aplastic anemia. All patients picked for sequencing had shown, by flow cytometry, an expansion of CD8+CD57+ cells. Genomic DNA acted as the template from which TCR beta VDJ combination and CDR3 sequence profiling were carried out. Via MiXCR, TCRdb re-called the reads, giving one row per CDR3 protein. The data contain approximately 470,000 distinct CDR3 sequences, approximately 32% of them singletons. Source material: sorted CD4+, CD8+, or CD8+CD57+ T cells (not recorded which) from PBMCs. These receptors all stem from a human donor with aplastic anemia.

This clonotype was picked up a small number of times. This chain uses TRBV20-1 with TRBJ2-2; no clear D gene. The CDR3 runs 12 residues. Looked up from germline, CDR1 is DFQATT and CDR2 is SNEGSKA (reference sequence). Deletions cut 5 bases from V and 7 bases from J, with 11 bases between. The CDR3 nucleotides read TGCAGTGCTCATAATACGGACGGGGAGCTGTTTTTT. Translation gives CSAHNTDGELFF.

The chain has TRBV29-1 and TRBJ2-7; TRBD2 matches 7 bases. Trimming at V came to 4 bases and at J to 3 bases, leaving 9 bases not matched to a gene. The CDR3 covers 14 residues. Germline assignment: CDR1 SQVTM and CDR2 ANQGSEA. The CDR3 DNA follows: TGCAGCGTTGTTTCCGGCGGCGGGGGCTACGAGCAGTACTTC. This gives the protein CSVVSGGGGYEQYF.

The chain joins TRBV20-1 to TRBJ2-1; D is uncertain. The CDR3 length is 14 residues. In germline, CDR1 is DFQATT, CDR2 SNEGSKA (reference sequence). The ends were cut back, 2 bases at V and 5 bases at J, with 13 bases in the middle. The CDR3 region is CSARSHERNNEQFF. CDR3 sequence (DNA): TGCAGTGCTAGATCCCACGAAAGGAACAATGAGCAGTTCTTC.

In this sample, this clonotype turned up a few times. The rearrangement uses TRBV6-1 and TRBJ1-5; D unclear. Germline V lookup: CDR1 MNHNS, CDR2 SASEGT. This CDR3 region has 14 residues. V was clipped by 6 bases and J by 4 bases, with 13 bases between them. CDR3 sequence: CASRPQLPNQPQHF. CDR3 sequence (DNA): TGTGCCAGCAGGCCACAGTTACCGAATCAGCCCCAGCATTTT.

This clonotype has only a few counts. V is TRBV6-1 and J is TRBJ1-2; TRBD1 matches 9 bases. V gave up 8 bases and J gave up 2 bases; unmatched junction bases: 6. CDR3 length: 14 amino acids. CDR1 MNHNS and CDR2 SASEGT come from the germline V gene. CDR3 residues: CASANRGQNYGYTF. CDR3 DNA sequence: TGTGCCAGCGCAAACAGGGGGCAAAACTATGGCTACACCTTC.

The CDR3 reads CAISESRDRGGYTF. The CDR3 DNA reads as TGTGCCATCAGTGAGTCGAGGGACAGGGGTGGCTACACCTTC. The rearrangement uses TRBV10-3 and TRBJ1-2, with TRBD1 identical over 10 bases. The V and J ends lost 0 bases and 7 bases, in that order; junction bases with no gene match: 2. Per germline, CDR1 ENHRY and CDR2 SYGVKD. This CDR3 contains 14 residues.

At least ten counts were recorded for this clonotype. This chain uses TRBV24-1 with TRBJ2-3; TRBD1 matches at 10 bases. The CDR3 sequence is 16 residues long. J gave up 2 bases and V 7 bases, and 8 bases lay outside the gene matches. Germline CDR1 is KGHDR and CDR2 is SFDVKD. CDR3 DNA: TGTGCCACCAGCATGGGGACAGGGGCCTTCACAGATACGCAGTATTTT. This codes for CATSMGTGAFTDTQYF.

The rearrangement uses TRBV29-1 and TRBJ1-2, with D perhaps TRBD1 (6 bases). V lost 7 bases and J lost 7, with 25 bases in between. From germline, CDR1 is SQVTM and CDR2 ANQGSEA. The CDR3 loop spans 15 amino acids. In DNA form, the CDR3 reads TGCAGCGCGATTTCGGCGGTGGACCAGGGGAGTGGCTACACCTTC. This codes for CSAISAVDQGSGYTF.

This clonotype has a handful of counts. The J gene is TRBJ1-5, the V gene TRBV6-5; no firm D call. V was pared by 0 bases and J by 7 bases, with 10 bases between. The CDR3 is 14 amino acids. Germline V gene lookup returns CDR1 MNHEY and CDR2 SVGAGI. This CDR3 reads CASSYSAGNQPQHF. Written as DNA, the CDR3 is TGTGCCAGCAGTTACTCCGCGGGAAACCAGCCCCAGCATTTT.

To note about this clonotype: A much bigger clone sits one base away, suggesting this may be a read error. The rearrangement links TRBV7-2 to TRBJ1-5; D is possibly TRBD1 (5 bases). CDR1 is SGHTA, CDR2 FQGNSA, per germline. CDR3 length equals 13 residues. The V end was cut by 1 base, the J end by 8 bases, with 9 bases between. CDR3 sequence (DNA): TGTGCCAGCAGCTTAGGAGGGGTGGAGCCCCAGCATTTT. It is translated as CASSLGGVEPQHF.

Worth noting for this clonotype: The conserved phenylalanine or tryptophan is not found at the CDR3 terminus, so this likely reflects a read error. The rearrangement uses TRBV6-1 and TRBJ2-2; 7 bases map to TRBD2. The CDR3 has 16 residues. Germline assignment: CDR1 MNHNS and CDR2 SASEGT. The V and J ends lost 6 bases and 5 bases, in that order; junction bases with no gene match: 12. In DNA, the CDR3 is TGTGCCAGCAGCAATCCACCGGGACTACAAACCGGGGAGCTGTTTCTT. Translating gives CASSNPPGLQTGELFL.

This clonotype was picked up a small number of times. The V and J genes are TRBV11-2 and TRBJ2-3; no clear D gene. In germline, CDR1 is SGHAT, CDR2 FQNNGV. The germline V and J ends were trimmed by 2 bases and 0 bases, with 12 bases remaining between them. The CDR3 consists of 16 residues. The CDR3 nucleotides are TGTGCCAGCAGCTTATATGGCGAACCTAGCACAGATACGCAGTATTTT. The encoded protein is CASSLYGEPSTDTQYF.

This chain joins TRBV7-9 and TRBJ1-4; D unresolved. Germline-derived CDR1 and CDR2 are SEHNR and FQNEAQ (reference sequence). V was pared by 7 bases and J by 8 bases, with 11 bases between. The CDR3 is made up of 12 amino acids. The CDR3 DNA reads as TGTGCCAGCACCCCTTACACCGAAAAACTGTTTTTT. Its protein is CASTPYTEKLFF.

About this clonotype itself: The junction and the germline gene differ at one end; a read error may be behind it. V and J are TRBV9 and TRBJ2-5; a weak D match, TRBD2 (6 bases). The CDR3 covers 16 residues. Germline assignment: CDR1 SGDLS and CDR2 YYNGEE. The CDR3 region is CASSPGTRRRGETQHF. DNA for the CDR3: TGTGCCAGCAGCCCAGGGACCCGCAGGAGGGGCGAGACCCAGCACTTC.

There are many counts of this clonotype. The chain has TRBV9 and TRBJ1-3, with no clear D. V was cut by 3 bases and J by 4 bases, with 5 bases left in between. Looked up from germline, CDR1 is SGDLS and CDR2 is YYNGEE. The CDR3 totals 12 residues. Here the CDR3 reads CASSAAGNTIYF. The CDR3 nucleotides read TGTGCCAGCAGCGCCGCCGGAAACACCATATATTTT. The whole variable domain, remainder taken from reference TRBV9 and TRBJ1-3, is DSGVTQTPKHLITATGQRVTLRCSPRSGDLSVYWYQQSLDQGLQFLIQYYNGEERAKGNILERFSAQQFPDLHSELNLSSLELGDSALYFCASSAAGNTIYFGEGSWLTVV.

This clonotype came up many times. CDR3 region: CASSEYRDYTGELFF. The CDR3 DNA is TGTGCCAGCAGTGAATACAGGGACTACACCGGGGAGCTGTTTTTT. This chain connects TRBV2 to TRBJ2-2; D assignment may be TRBD1 or TRBD2 (6 bases each). Between the trimmed V and J ends, which lost 2 bases and 3 bases, there was a span of 10 bases. Germline assignment: CDR1 SNHLY and CDR2 FYNNEI. This CDR3 comprises 15 residues.

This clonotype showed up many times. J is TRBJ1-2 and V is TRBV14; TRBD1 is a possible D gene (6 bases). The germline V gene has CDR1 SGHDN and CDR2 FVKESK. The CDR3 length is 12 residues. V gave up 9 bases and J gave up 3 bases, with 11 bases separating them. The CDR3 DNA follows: TGTGCCAGGGGTGGGGGCTACTATGGCTACACCTTC. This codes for CARGGGYYGYTF.

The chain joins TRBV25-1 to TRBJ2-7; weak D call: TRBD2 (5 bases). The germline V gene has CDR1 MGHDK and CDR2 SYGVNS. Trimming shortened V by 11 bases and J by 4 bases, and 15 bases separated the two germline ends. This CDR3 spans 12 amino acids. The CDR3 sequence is CAWSRRIYEQYF. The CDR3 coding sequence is TGTGCCTGGAGTCGGAGGATATACGAGCAGTACTTC.